This TCR beta chain was sequenced in a study of CD8 T cells in ankylosing spondylitis. Overall study results and limits: Ankylosing spondylitis blood appeared to carry a characteristic TCR beta motif of several highly homologous variants.

Quantitative barcoded 5'-RACE was used to prepare TCR beta libraries. In TCRdb, the 5' RACE reads were re-called with MiXCR into one record per CDR3 protein. The data show 800,000 to 900,000 distinct CDR3 sequences, roughly 12% seen once. Trimming removed 0 bases from V and 3 bases from J; junction bases left unmatched: 4. From germline, CDR1 is SGHRS and CDR2 YFSETQ. CDR3 length: 16 residues. This clonotype occurred many times. The antigen is not known. This receptor was obtained from a male donor with ankylosing spondylitis. The rearrangement joins TRBV5-1 to TRBJ2-3; 10 positions agree with TRBD1. Sequencing was carried out using blood, either unsorted or a sorted T cell fraction (not recorded which). The CDR3 DNA reads TGCGCCAGCAGCTTGGCTGGGACAGGGGATACAGATACGCAGTATTTT. Amino acid sequence: CASSLAGTGDTDTQYF.